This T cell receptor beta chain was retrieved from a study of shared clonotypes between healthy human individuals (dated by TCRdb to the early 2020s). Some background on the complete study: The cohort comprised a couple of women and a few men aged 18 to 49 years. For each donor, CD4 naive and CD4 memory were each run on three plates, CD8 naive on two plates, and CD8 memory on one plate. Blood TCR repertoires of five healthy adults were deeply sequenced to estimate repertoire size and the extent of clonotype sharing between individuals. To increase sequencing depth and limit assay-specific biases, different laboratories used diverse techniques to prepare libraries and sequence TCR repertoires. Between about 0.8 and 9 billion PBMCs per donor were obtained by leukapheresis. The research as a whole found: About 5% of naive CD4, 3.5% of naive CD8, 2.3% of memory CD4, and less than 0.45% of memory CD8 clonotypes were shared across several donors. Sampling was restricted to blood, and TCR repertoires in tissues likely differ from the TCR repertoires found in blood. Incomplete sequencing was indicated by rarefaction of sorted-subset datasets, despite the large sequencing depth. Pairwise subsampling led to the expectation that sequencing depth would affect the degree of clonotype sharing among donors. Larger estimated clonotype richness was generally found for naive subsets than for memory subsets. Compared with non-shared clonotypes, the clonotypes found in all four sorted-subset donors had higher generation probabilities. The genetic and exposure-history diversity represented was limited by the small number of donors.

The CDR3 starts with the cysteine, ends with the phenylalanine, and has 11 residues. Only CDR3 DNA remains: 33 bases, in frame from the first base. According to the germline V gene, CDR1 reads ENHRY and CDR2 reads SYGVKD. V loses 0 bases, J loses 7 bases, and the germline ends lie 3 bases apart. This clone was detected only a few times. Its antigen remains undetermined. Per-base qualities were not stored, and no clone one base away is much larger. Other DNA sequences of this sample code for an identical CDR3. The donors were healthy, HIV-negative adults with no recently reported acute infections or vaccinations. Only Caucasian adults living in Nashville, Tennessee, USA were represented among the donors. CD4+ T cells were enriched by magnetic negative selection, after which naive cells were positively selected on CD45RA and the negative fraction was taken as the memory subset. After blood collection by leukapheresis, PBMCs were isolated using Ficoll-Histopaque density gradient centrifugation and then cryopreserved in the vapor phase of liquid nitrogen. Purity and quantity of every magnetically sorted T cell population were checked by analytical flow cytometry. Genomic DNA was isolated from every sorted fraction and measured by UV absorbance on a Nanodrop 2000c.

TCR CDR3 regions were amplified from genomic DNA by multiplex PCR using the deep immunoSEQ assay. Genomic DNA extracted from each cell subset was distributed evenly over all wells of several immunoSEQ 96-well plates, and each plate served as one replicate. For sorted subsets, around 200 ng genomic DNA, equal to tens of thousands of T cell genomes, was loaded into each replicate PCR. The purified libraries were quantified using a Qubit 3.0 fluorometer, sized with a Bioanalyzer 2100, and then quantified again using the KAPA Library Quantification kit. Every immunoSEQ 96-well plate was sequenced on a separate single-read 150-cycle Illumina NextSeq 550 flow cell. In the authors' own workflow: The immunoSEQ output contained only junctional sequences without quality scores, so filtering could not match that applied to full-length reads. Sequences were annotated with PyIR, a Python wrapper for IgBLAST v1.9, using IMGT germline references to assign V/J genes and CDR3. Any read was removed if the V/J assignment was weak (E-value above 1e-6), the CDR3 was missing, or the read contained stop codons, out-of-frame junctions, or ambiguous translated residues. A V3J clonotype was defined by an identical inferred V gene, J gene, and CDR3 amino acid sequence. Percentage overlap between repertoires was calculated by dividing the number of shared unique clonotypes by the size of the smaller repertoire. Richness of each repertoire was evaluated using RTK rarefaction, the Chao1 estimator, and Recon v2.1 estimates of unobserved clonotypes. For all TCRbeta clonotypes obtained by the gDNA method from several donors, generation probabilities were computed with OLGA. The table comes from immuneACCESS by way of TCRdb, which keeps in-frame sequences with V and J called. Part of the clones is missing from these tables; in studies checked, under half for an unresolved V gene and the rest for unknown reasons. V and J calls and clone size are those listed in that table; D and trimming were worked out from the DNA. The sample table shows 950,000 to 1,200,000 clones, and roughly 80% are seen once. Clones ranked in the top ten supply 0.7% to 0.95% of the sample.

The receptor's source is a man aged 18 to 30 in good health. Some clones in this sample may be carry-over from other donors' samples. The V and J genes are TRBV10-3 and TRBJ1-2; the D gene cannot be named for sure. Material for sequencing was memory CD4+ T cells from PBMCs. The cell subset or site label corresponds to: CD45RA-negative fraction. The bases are TGTGCCATCAGTGAGTCTGGTGGCTACACCTTC. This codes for CAISESGGYTF.